This entry concerns a single TCR beta chain. This sample was included in a study of blood T cell repertoires in COVID-19. The wider study: Spain, Italy and the United States supplied samples that represented acute and convalescent COVID-19.

Libraries were prepared by immunoSEQ multiplex PCR; TCRdb keeps only in-frame clonotypes and omits some of them. This sample carries some 50,000 clones, nearly 85% of them seen once, and the ten largest clones take roughly 8.2%. Germline values: CDR1 MNHEY, CDR2 SMNVEV (reference sequence). V lost 8 bases and J 7 bases, leaving 12 bases between the germline ends. The CDR3 covers 12 residues. Material: peripheral blood. The chain combines TRBV27 with TRBJ2-1; D gene uncertain. The receptor's source is an elderly man in a cohort sampled during active COVID-19. In DNA form, the CDR3 reads TGTGCCAGCCGACTCGCTGGGAATGAGCAGTTCTTC. It translates to CASRLAGNEQFF.